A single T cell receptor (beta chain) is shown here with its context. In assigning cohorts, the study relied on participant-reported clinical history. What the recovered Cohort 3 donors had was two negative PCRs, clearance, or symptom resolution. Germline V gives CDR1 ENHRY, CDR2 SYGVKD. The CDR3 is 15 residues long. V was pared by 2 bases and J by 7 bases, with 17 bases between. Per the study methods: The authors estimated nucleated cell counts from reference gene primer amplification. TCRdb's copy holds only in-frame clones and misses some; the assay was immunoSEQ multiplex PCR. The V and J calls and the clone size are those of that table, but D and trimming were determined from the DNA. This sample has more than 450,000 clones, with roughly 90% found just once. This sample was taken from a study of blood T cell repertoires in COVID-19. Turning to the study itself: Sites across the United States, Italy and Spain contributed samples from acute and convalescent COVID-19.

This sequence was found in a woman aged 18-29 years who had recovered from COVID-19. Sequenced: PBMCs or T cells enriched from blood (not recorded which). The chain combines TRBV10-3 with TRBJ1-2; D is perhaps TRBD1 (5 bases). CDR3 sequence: CAISEPGSDLSGYTF. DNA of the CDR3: TGTGCCATCAGTGAGCCAGGGTCGGATTTATCTGGCTACACCTTC.